A single TCR beta chain is shown here with its context. Its antigen is unknown. This record comes from a study of neurological immune-mediated disorders. The study's findings and limits: The highest TCR clonal expansion occurred in HTLV-1-associated myelopathy; multiple sclerosis fell below healthy controls.

By 5'RACE with 10-nucleotide random UMIs, the cDNA was made. Each CDR3 protein is one row after TCRdb ran MiXCR on the 5' RACE reads. Of 50,000 to 70,000 distinct CDR3 sequences listed, about 10% were seen once; the top ten hold approximately 6.6%. The sample's time point: longitudinal time-point 1 (baseline). The specimen was PBMCs. The origin of this receptor is a male donor with HTLV-1-associated myelopathy (HAM/TSP).

The CDR3 protein is CASRVAGVLDEQFF. In nucleotides, the CDR3 is TGCGCCAGCAGGGTCGCGGGGGTTCTCGATGAGCAGTTCTTC. The J gene is TRBJ2-1, the V gene TRBV5-1, with TRBD2 matching over 7 bases. Germline CDR1 SGHRS, CDR2 YFSETQ. This CDR3 spans 14 amino acids. With V trimmed by 5 bases and J by 8 bases, 10 bases remained unmatched.